Listed below are T cell receptor beta chains from one sample, sequenced in a study of cytomegalovirus exposure and HLA in healthy donors. Using immunoSEQ multiplex PCR, the repertoire was profiled, and TCRdb retains in-frame clones only, with some absent. The sample lists roughly 180,000 clones, approximately 80% occurring once. Sequences were obtained from PBMCs. The source is a woman in her forties or fifties in good health and CMV-seropositive. Each CDR3 is given with its conserved first and last residue. D genes are given only for firm matches. Clone size is shown for a subset of rows, as once, few, many or a class of expanded clone.

V gene	clone size	D gene	J gene	CDR3 protein	CDR3 DNA
TRBV5-1	once	-	TRBJ2-5	CASSFSGGRETQYF	TGCGCCAGCAGCTTTTCCGGGGGAAGAGAGACCCAGTACTTC
TRBV2	once	-	TRBJ2-2	CASRLDTGELFF	TGTGCCAGCAGATTAGACACCGGGGAGCTGTTTTTT
TRBV4-3	-	-	TRBJ2-7	CASSLPVSYEQYF	TGCGCCAGCAGCCTTCCGGTCTCCTACGAGCAGTACTTC
TRBV6-5	-	TRBD2	TRBJ2-1	CASSYRSGGVANEQFF	TGTGCCAGCAGTTACCGAAGCGGGGGGGTGGCCAATGAGCAGTTCTTC
TRBV4-3	-	-	TRBJ1-2	CASSPEAGAYGYTF	TGCGCCAGCAGCCCGGAGGCAGGGGCCTATGGCTACACCTTC
TRBV28	-	-	TRBJ1-2	CASSLNRRNYGYTF	TGTGCCAGCAGTTTAAACAGACGGAACTATGGCTACACCTTC
TRBV10-1	-	-	TRBJ1-1	CASSEKAGDMNTEAFF	TGCGCCAGCAGTGAGAAGGCGGGGGATATGAACACTGAAGCTTTCTTT
TRBV6-5	once	TRBD2	TRBJ2-5	CASRAGTSGDPYF	TGTGCCAGCAGGGCCGGGACTAGCGGCGACCCCTACTTC
TRBV21-1	-	-	TRBJ2-6	CASSQVAGANVLTF	TGTGCCAGCAGCCAGGTTGCTGGGGCCAACGTCCTGACTTTC
TRBV19	-	TRBD2	TRBJ2-5	CASSAQLAVQETQYF	TGTGCCAGTAGTGCCCAACTAGCGGTACAAGAGACCCAGTACTTC
TRBV6-4	few	TRBD2	TRBJ2-3	CASSDSAGGQTDTQYF	TGTGCCAGCAGTGACTCGGCGGGAGGGCAGACAGATACGCAGTATTTT
TRBV29-1	-	TRBD1	TRBJ1-5	CSVGGTGVNQPQHF	TGCAGCGTTGGCGGGACAGGGGTCAATCAGCCCCAGCATTTT
TRBV7-2	-	TRBD2	TRBJ2-1	CASSLAPSGGNEQFF	TGTGCCAGCAGCTTAGCCCCTAGCGGGGGGAATGAGCAGTTCTTC
TRBV10-3	-	-	TRBJ2-7	CAISDYGSGDYEQYF	TGTGCCATCAGTGATTACGGTAGCGGTGACTACGAGCAGTACTTC
TRBV7-3	-	-	TRBJ2-5	CASSLNGGGEETQYF	TGTGCCAGCAGCTTAAATGGAGGGGGGGAGGAGACCCAGTACTTC
TRBV28	-	-	TRBJ2-1	CASSLGAGDTYNEQFF	TGTGCCAGCAGTTTAGGGGCGGGGGACACCTACAATGAGCAGTTCTTC